The entry below gives a single TCR beta chain sequence along with its context. Its antigen is currently unknown. The sample belongs to a study of blood T cells in healthy people across ages. Study-wide findings and caveats: Observed TCR beta diversity showed a strong correlation with the percentage of naive T cells as measured by flow cytometry.

A second about 6 to 12 cycle PCR used barcoded and J-beta primers. Tags on each cDNA molecule came from a template-switch adaptor with 12 random nucleotides. TCRdb re-analysed the 5' RACE reads in MiXCR, keeping a single row per CDR3 protein. The data contain about 750,000 distinct CDR3 sequences, roughly 50% of them seen just once; the ten biggest clones take up 41%. About 10 milliliters of peripheral blood were drawn from each donor. Germline V gene sequence: CDR1 SGHRS, CDR2 YFSETQ. V lost 4 bases and J lost 11; bases outside the gene matches: 6. The CDR3 has 13 residues. The chain uses TRBV5-1 and TRBJ2-4; TRBD2 matches at 10 bases. The source is an elderly man in good health. Input material: blood. The CDR3 DNA follows: TGCGCCAGCAGCCATGGAGCGGGAGGGGTTCAGTACTTC. Protein sequence: CASSHGAGGVQYF.